These T cell receptor beta chains were read from a single sample in a study of blood T cell repertoires in COVID-19. Libraries were prepared by immunoSEQ multiplex PCR; TCRdb keeps only in-frame clonotypes and omits some of them. This table has 130,000 to 150,000 clones, around nine tenths appearing once. The sample taken for sequencing was peripheral blood. The receptors were gathered from a woman in her 50s with acute or convalescent COVID-19. CDR3s include the opening cysteine and the closing phenylalanine or tryptophan. The D gene is left open where the match is weak. Some rows have no size entry. The others give once, few or many, or a class for an expanded clone.

D gene | J gene | clone size | CDR3 length | V gene | CDR3 DNA | CDR3 protein
NA | TRBJ2-5 | NA | 13 | TRBV4-1 | TGCGCCAGCAGCCAAGACTCATCGGGACTCCTTAACTTC | CASSQDSSGLLNF
NA | TRBJ2-6 | NA | 12 | TRBV2 | TGTGCCAGCACCCTATCCGCCAACGTCCTGACTTTC | CASTLSANVLTF
TRBD2 | TRBJ2-5 | NA | 15 | TRBV6-5 | TGTGCCAGCACGACTAGCGGGGGGACTACAGAGACCCAGTACTTC | CASTTSGGTTETQYF
NA | TRBJ1-6 | NA | 16 | TRBV7-9 | TGTGCCAGCAGCTTAGGCGAGGGAGCCGGCTGGAAAGAGAGGATATTT | CASSLGEGAGWKERIF
NA | TRBJ2-5 | NA | 16 | TRBV3-1/TRBV3-2 | TGTGCCAGCAGCCAAGGCCCTGGAACGTACGGGGAGACCCAGTACTTC | CASSQGPGTYGETQYF
TRBD1 | TRBJ1-4 | NA | 15 | TRBV5-5 | TGTGCCAGCAGCTCGGCACAGGGGGGAGATGAAAAACTGTTTTTT | CASSSAQGGDEKLFF
NA | TRBJ2-3 | NA | 15 | TRBV24-1 | TGTGCCACCAGTGATCAACCGGGACATTCAGATACGCAGTATTTT | CATSDQPGHSDTQYF
NA | TRBJ2-7 | NA | 13 | TRBV19 | TGTGCCAGTAGTCCGCAGACAGGTCTATGGCAGTACTTC | CASSPQTGLWQYF
TRBD1 | TRBJ2-7 | NA | 15 | TRBV19 | TGTGCCAGTAGTGGCCGGGACAGGGGGTTCTACGAGCAGTACTTC | CASSGRDRGFYEQYF
NA | TRBJ2-3 | NA | 12 | TRBV12-3/TRBV12-4 | TGTGCCAGCAGTTTCGGGGTTGATACGCAGTATTTT | CASSFGVDTQYF
NA | TRBJ2-2 | NA | 19 | TRBV5-1 | TGCGCCAGCAGCTTGGTAGAGAGGGTGAGACTGGGGAACACCGGGGAGCTGTTTTTT | CASSLVERVRLGNTGELFF
TRBD2 | TRBJ2-5 | NA | 16 | TRBV3-1/TRBV3-2 | TGTGCCAGCAGCCTTCGACTAGCGGCGAGCAAAGAGACCCAGTACTTC | CASSLRLAASKETQYF
NA | TRBJ1-5 | NA | 13 | TRBV3-1/TRBV3-2 | TGTGCCAGCAGCCAAGACAGAAAGCAGCCCCAGCATTTT | CASSQDRKQPQHF
NA | TRBJ1-2 | NA | 13 | TRBV4-1 | TGCGCCAGCAGCCAACCAGACAGACTTCCCTACACCTTC | CASSQPDRLPYTF
NA | TRBJ1-1 | NA | 14 | TRBV27 | TGTGCCAGCAGTTGGGCACAGGAGACCACTGAAGCTTTCTTT | CASSWAQETTEAFF
NA | TRBJ1-5 | NA | 13 | TRBV27 | TGTGCCAGCAGCCCAAACGGGGTTCAGCCCCAGCATTTT | CASSPNGVQPQHF
NA | TRBJ2-1 | NA | 14 | TRBV2 | TGTGCCAGCTTTGCGGGTTTTTCCTACAATGAGCAGTTCTTC | CASFAGFSYNEQFF
NA | TRBJ2-7 | few | 13 | TRBV2 | TGTGCCAGCCAATTACAGGGCCCCTACGAGCAGTACTTC | CASQLQGPYEQYF
TRBD1 | TRBJ2-3 | NA | 18 | TRBV18 | TGTGCCAGCTCACCACCGCGGAGGTTGGACAGGAGCACAGATACGCAGTATTTT | CASSPPRRLDRSTDTQYF
TRBD2 | TRBJ2-7 | once | 15 | TRBV7-9 | TGTGCCAGCACCACAAGGGAGGGCCATTCCTACGAGCAGTACTTC | CASTTREGHSYEQYF
TRBD1 | TRBJ1-1 | NA | 15 | TRBV5-1 | TGCGCCAGCAGCTTGGGAGGGACAGGGGCCACTGAAGCTTTCTTT | CASSLGGTGATEAFF
NA | TRBJ2-7 | NA | 15 | TRBV5-1 | TGCGCCACCCGAACGGGGCTAGCGATGTCCTACGAGCAGTACTTC | CATRTGLAMSYEQYF
NA | TRBJ2-7 | NA | 13 | TRBV20-1 | TGCAGTGCTAGTGGCAGGTGGCAAGACGAGCAGTACTTC | CSASGRWQDEQYF
NA | TRBJ1-5 | NA | 15 | TRBV27 | TGTGCCAGCAGTTTGAGCTACGATAGCAATCAGCCCCAGCATTTT | CASSLSYDSNQPQHF
TRBD1 | TRBJ1-6 | NA | 14 | TRBV18 | TGTGCCAGCTCACCCGGGACAGGGTTGACACCCCTCCACTTT | CASSPGTGLTPLHF
TRBD1 | TRBJ2-3 | NA | 14 | TRBV15 | TGTGCCACCAGAGACAGGGGCCTCACAGATACGCAGTATTTT | CATRDRGLTDTQYF
NA | TRBJ2-1 | NA | 14 | TRBV9 | TGTGCCAGCAGCGTAGAACCCCTCAGTCATGAGCAGTTCTTC | CASSVEPLSHEQFF
NA | TRBJ2-7 | NA | 14 | TRBV7-9 | TGTGCCAGCAGCTTAGGGCCTCTCTCCTACGAGCAGTACTTC | CASSLGPLSYEQYF
NA | TRBJ1-2 | NA | 12 | TRBV6-6 | TGTGCCAGCAATATGCAGCGGAATGGCTACACCTTC | CASNMQRNGYTF
TRBD1 | TRBJ2-1 | NA | 12 | TRBV5-4 | TGTGCCAGCAGCCTAACAGGGGATGAGCAGTTCTTC | CASSLTGDEQFF
TRBD1 | TRBJ2-7 | NA | 16 | TRBV4-2 | TGTGCCAGCAGCCAAGATCCCACAGGGGTCTCCTACGAGCAGTACTTC | CASSQDPTGVSYEQYF
NA | TRBJ1-4 | once | 14 | TRBV6-6 | TGTGCCAGCAGTTGGGGGACAAGTGGTGAAAAACTGTTTTTT | CASSWGTSGEKLFF
TRBD2 | TRBJ2-2 | few | 15 | TRBV9 | TGTGCCAGCAGCTCTGGGACTAGCGCAACCGGGGAGCTGTTTTTT | CASSSGTSATGELFF
NA | TRBJ1-2 | NA | 14 | TRBV9 | TGTGCCAGCAGCGTACTGCCAGGGTCCTATGGCTACACCTTC | CASSVLPGSYGYTF
TRBD2 | TRBJ2-7 | NA | 14 | TRBV10-2 | TGCGCCAGCACCGTAGCCGGGAGGGCCTACGAGCAGTACTTC | CASTVAGRAYEQYF
NA | TRBJ1-5 | NA | 18 | TRBV2 | TGTGCCAGCACTAAGGGCCCCAGGGAACGAGAAGGCAATCAGCCCCAGCATTTT | CASTKGPREREGNQPQHF
NA | TRBJ1-1 | NA | 13 | TRBV19 | TGTGCCAGTAGTCCCTACGCGGAGGAGGGAGCTTTCTTT | CASSPYAEEGAFF
NA | TRBJ2-3 | NA | 15 | TRBV10-3 | TGTGCCATCAGTGAACAGGACCCGCGCACAGATACGCAGTATTTT | CAISEQDPRTDTQYF
TRBD1 | TRBJ1-2 | NA | 15 | TRBV5-4 | TGTGCCAGCAGCCCCAGGGACAGGGGTTATAGCGGCTACACCTTC | CASSPRDRGYSGYTF
TRBD1 | TRBJ1-3 | NA | 15 | TRBV7-6 | TGTGCCAGCAGCTTAGGAGGCAGGGGGCAAAACACCATATATTTT | CASSLGGRGQNTIYF
NA | TRBJ2-1 | NA | 15 | TRBV7-3 | TGTGCCAGCAGCCCGACAGAACAGGGTTTCGATGAGCAGTTCTTC | CASSPTEQGFDEQFF
NA | TRBJ1-5 | NA | 16 | TRBV20-1 | TGCAGTGCTCGTGCAGGGGCCTTATATAGCAATCAGCCCCAGCATTTT | CSARAGALYSNQPQHF
TRBD2 | TRBJ2-7 | NA | 17 | TRBV6-2/TRBV6-3 | TGTGCCAGCAGTTACTCGACTTGGCGGGAGGGAACCTACGAGCAGTACTTC | CASSYSTWREGTYEQYF
NA | TRBJ1-2 | few | 16 | TRBV18 | TGTGCCAGCTCACCACCGGGCGGTCTGACAGACTATGGCTACACCTTC | CASSPPGGLTDYGYTF
TRBD1 | TRBJ1-2 | NA | 15 | TRBV13 | TGTGCCAGCAGCAAAACAGGGGTGGCGAACTATGGCTACACCTTC | CASSKTGVANYGYTF
NA | TRBJ1-1 | NA | 14 | TRBV3-1/TRBV3-2 | TGTGCCAGCAGCCAAGGTTTCCGGGGGACTGAAGCTTTCTTT | CASSQGFRGTEAFF
NA | TRBJ1-5 | NA | 15 | TRBV6-2/TRBV6-3 | TGTGCCAGCAGTTACGGCCCCACTAGAAATCAGCCCCAGCATTTT | CASSYGPTRNQPQHF
TRBD1 | TRBJ1-1 | NA | 14 | TRBV3-1/TRBV3-2 | TGTGCCAGCACCCCCGCAGGGGGTCGGTCTGAAGCTTTCTTT | CASTPAGGRSEAFF
TRBD1 | TRBJ1-5 | NA | 15 | TRBV5-1 | TGCGCCAGCAGCTTGACAGGGGGAGGCAATCAGCCCCAGCATTTT | CASSLTGGGNQPQHF
NA | TRBJ2-2 | NA | 14 | TRBV6-5 | TGTGCCAGCATCCGGGACATTTACACCGGGGAGCTGTTTTTT | CASIRDIYTGELFF
TRBD1 | TRBJ1-2 | NA | 14 | TRBV7-9 | TGTGCCAGCAGCCGACAGGGGGCAGACTATGGCTACACCTTC | CASSRQGADYGYTF
TRBD1 | TRBJ1-2 | NA | 17 | TRBV10-3 | TGTGCCATCAGTGGGGGGCAGGGGGCCGATCTTAACTATGGCTACACCTTC | CAISGGQGADLNYGYTF
TRBD2 | TRBJ2-1 | NA | 14 | TRBV2 | TGTGCCAGCATAAGCGGGAGGGGTGAGGATGAGCAGTTCTTC | CASISGRGEDEQFF
TRBD2 | TRBJ2-1 | NA | 15 | TRBV13 | TGTGCCAGCAGCCCGGGACTAGCGGGAAGTAATGAGCAGTTCTTC | CASSPGLAGSNEQFF
TRBD1 | TRBJ2-7 | once | 12 | TRBV10-2 | TGCGCCAGCAGTAGTCCAGGGGGCGAGCAGTACTTC | CASSSPGGEQYF
NA | TRBJ2-1 | NA | 15 | TRBV27 | TGTGCCAGCAGGGAAGGAGGGCCTTGGTACAATGAGCAGTTCTTC | CASREGGPWYNEQFF
TRBD1 | TRBJ1-6 | NA | 15 | TRBV19 | TGTGCCAGTACCCTAACGACAGGGATCAATTCACCCCTCCACTTT | CASTLTTGINSPLHF
NA | TRBJ1-6 | NA | 16 | TRBV3-1/TRBV3-2 | TGTGCCAGCAGCCAAGAATTATCCAGGGGTGGGACACCCCTCCACTTT | CASSQELSRGGTPLHF
NA | TRBJ1-3 | NA | 16 | TRBV19 | TGTGCCAGTAGTACCCCGCGCGGGATCTTTGGAAACACCATATATTTT | CASSTPRGIFGNTIYF